This T cell receptor (beta chain) was recovered during a study of response to subunit inactivated influenza vaccine. TCRdb processed the RT-PCR reads anew with MiXCR; each CDR3 protein has one entry. The profile shows around 530,000 distinct CDR3 sequences, approximately 15% of them singletons. Study results and limitations: Few new T cells, the authors suggested, are recruited by each seasonal influenza vaccination.

As to this clonotype: What it binds is not known.

The CDR3 spans 12 residues. In germline, CDR1 is SGHTA, CDR2 FQGNSA. V lost 0 bases to trimming and J lost 8 bases, with 6 bases between them. The sequences come from CD4+ T cells sorted from PBMCs, collected roughly 24 months after vaccination. V and J are TRBV7-2 and TRBJ2-3; D is unresolved. The TCR was taken from a man in his fifties or sixties who received an inactivated influenza vaccine. CDR3 in DNA: TGTGCCAGCAGCTTAGCCGAGGTTACGCAGTATTTT. Protein sequence: CASSLAEVTQYF.